The rows below give T cell receptor beta chains drawn from one sample of a study of control samples from healthy donors and cancer patients. TCRdb's table, derived via immunoSEQ multiplex PCR, lists solely in-frame clones and lacks some. This sample has under 75,000 clones; 90% occur once, and the top ten carry more than 0.95%. The sequenced material came from PBMCs. The source of these receptors is a woman in her forties or fifties with colorectal cancer. Each CDR3 is given with its conserved first and last residue. D genes are given only for firm matches. Clone size appears in some rows only: once, few, many, or a class for an expanded clone.

D,J,V,size,DNA,CDR3
TRBD1,TRBJ2-1,TRBV19,NA,TGTGCCAGTAGGACGACAGGGAATTACAATGAGCAGTTCTTC,CASRTTGNYNEQFF
NA,TRBJ1-1,TRBV5-6,NA,TGTGCCAGCAGCCAGATGGACACTGAAGCTTTCTTT,CASSQMDTEAFF
NA,TRBJ2-2,TRBV10-1,NA,TGCGCCAGCAGTGAGCGGGTATGGAACACCGGGGAGCTGTTTTTT,CASSERVWNTGELFF
TRBD1,TRBJ2-1,TRBV18,NA,TGTGCCAGCTCCTGGGACAGGGGTCCTGAGCAGTTCTTC,CASSWDRGPEQFF
TRBD2,TRBJ2-7,TRBV29-1,NA,TGCAGCGTTGGAATCGGGGGGGGCTACGAGCAGTACTTC,CSVGIGGGYEQYF
NA,TRBJ1-3,TRBV27,NA,TGTGCCAGCAGTTTAGAAAGGCCTTCAGGGATCCCTGGAAACACCATATATTTT,CASSLERPSGIPGNTIYF
NA,TRBJ1-1,TRBV3-1/TRBV3-2,NA,TGTGCCAGCAGCCAAACACAGGGTACTGAAGCTTTCTTT,CASSQTQGTEAFF
NA,TRBJ1-5,TRBV28,NA,TGTGCCAGCAGTTTAACAGGGTATCAGCCCCAGCATTTT,CASSLTGYQPQHF
NA,TRBJ2-2,TRBV15,NA,TGTGCCACCAGCAGAGATGTGATAGGGAGTACCGGGGAGCTGTTTTTT,CATSRDVIGSTGELFF
TRBD2,TRBJ2-1,TRBV5-1,NA,TGCGCCAGCCAAGCGACTAGCGGGGGGGCCTACAATGAGCAGTTCTTC,CASQATSGGAYNEQFF
NA,TRBJ1-3,TRBV7-9,once,TGTGCCAGCAGCTCGGCGGGGGGACTCTCTGGAAACACCATATATTTT,CASSSAGGLSGNTIYF
NA,TRBJ1-1,TRBV28,NA,TGTGCCAGCACCATTTCAGGGGTGAACACTGAAGCTTTCTTT,CASTISGVNTEAFF
NA,TRBJ1-5,TRBV28,few,TGTGCCAGCAGTTTATGGCTGACCGTTGGGAATCAGCCCCAGCATTTT,CASSLWLTVGNQPQHF
NA,TRBJ1-3,TRBV19,NA,TGTGCCACCCGCAACCAGGACACGGCAGGAAACACCATATATTTT,CATRNQDTAGNTIYF
NA,TRBJ2-5,TRBV4-1,NA,TGCGCCAGCAGCCAATGGACGACAGCACAAGAGACCCAGTACTTC,CASSQWTTAQETQYF
TRBD1,TRBJ1-6,TRBV3-1/TRBV3-2,NA,TGTGCCAGCAGCCAAGGGGACAGGGGGGGATCACCCCTCCACTTT,CASSQGDRGGSPLHF
TRBD1,TRBJ1-2,TRBV5-1,NA,TGCGCCAGCAGCTTGGGTGACAGGGCTGGCTACACCTTC,CASSLGDRAGYTF
TRBD2,TRBJ2-7,TRBV5-1,NA,TGCGCCAGCAGCTTGGAGCCAGCGGGAGTCGTACACGAGCAGTACTTC,CASSLEPAGVVHEQYF
NA,TRBJ2-1,TRBV19,NA,TGTGCCAGTTGCCCCGGGACTTACAATGAGCAGTTCTTC,CASCPGTYNEQFF
TRBD1,TRBJ2-7,TRBV6-5,NA,TGTGCCAGCAGTATAGGGCCGGGACAGGCCTACGAGCAGTACTTC,CASSIGPGQAYEQYF
NA,TRBJ2-5,TRBV5-6,NA,TGTGCCAGCAGCCCCTCGTCGGGGTACAAAGAGACCCAGTACTTC,CASSPSSGYKETQYF
NA,TRBJ2-7,TRBV18,NA,TGTGCCAGCTCACCGAGACGGGAAACCTACGAGCAGTACTTC,CASSPRRETYEQYF
NA,TRBJ2-7,TRBV29-1,NA,TGCAGCGCCAAACATTGGGGCACAGACAGCTCCTACGAGCAGTACTTC,CSAKHWGTDSSYEQYF
NA,TRBJ1-1,TRBV11-2,NA,TGTGCCAGCAGCCCTCCCGGACAGTACACTGAAGCTTTCTTT,CASSPPGQYTEAFF
NA,TRBJ2-7,TRBV6-1,NA,TGTGCCAGCAGTGAACCGGGATTTCCCTACGAGCAGTACTTC,CASSEPGFPYEQYF
NA,TRBJ1-3,TRBV2,once,TGTGCCAGCAGTGAGGGTAGGGGAAACACCATATATTTT,CASSEGRGNTIYF
NA,TRBJ1-1,TRBV27,NA,TGTGCCAGCAGTTTATTCGGCAGCGGGAACACTGAAGCTTTCTTT,CASSLFGSGNTEAFF
NA,TRBJ2-1,TRBV18,NA,TGTGCCAGCTCACCACCGGAGGGGACCGCCCACAATGAGCAGTTCTTC,CASSPPEGTAHNEQFF
TRBD2,TRBJ2-7,TRBV7-9,NA,TGTGCCAGCAGCTTATCCGTAGCGGGGTCCTACGGGCAGTACTTC,CASSLSVAGSYGQYF
TRBD2,TRBJ2-7,TRBV25-1,NA,TGTGCTCACCCGGGAGGCAGGGAATACTACGAGCAGTACTTC,CAHPGGREYYEQYF
NA,TRBJ1-2,TRBV28,NA,TGTGCCAGCAGTTTTAAGAGACAGATCTATGGCTACACCTTC,CASSFKRQIYGYTF
TRBD1,TRBJ1-3,TRBV2,NA,TGTGCCAGCGGGCTTACAGGGGATGGAAACACCATATATTTT,CASGLTGDGNTIYF
NA,TRBJ2-1,TRBV5-4,few,TGTGCCAGCAGCTTGGCCGGTGGGGCCTACAATGAGCAGTTCTTC,CASSLAGGAYNEQFF
TRBD1,TRBJ2-4,TRBV19,NA,TGTGCCAGTACCTTTAGTCCGGGACAGGGTTCTTCAAACATTCAGTACTTC,CASTFSPGQGSSNIQYF
TRBD1,TRBJ2-5,TRBV7-3,once,TGTGCCAGCAGCCCTCAGGGGGTAGGAGAGACCCAGTACTTC,CASSPQGVGETQYF
TRBD1,TRBJ2-2,TRBV14,once,TGTGCCAGCAGCGCCGGACAGGGGGCATCGAACACCGGGGAGCTGTTTTTT,CASSAGQGASNTGELFF
NA,TRBJ2-7,TRBV14,NA,TGTGCCAGCAGCCCCGTGATCGACAAAATCGAGCAGTACTTC,CASSPVIDKIEQYF
NA,TRBJ2-7,TRBV9,NA,TGTGCCAGCAGCCCCCCGCTAAAGACGGGGGACGACGAGCAGTACTTC,CASSPPLKTGDDEQYF
NA,TRBJ1-6,TRBV7-6,NA,TGTGCCAGCAGCTTAGCCCGTTCGGGTACACCTTCACCCCTCCACTTT,CASSLARSGTPSPLHF
NA,TRBJ1-3,TRBV30,NA,TGTGCCTGGAGTCAGGGTTCCTCGGGGAGCATATATTTT,CAWSQGSSGSIYF
NA,TRBJ2-7,TRBV27,NA,TGTGCCAGCAGTTTGGGTGGAGGGGGAAAGCAGTACTTC,CASSLGGGGKQYF
TRBD1,TRBJ1-5,TRBV6-6,NA,TGTGCCAGCAGCCTGGGACAGCTATCAGGACAGCCCCAGCATTTT,CASSLGQLSGQPQHF
TRBD1,TRBJ1-1,TRBV7-8,few,TGTGCCAGCAGCCCGAGGACAGGGGGCACTGAAGCTTTCTTT,CASSPRTGGTEAFF
NA,TRBJ1-4,TRBV12-5,NA,TGTGCTAGTGGTTTGGTACGCCCCTATGGGGTTGCAACTAATGAAAAACTGTTTTTT,CASGLVRPYGVATNEKLFF
TRBD2,TRBJ2-7,TRBV28,NA,TGTGCCAGCAGGGGACCCGGGACTAGCGGGAGGTCCTCCTACGAGCAGTACTTC,CASRGPGTSGRSSYEQYF
TRBD1,TRBJ1-1,TRBV7-3,NA,TGTGCCAGCAGCCTAGGGGACAGGGGGCAAAACACTGAAGCTTTCTTT,CASSLGDRGQNTEAFF
NA,TRBJ1-2,TRBV27,NA,TGTGCCAGCAGTCCATCCCTTCGGTTGGGGCCCAAGGGTAACTATGGCTACACCTTC,CASSPSLRLGPKGNYGYTF
NA,TRBJ2-5,TRBV2,NA,TGTGCCAGCAGGGACATAAATGAGGAGACCCAGTACTTC,CASRDINEETQYF
NA,TRBJ1-1,TRBV28,NA,TGTGCCAGCAGTTCCGCCACCGAAGCTTTCTTT,CASSSATEAFF
TRBD1,TRBJ1-1,TRBV6-5,few,TGTGCCAGTGGTGGGACAGGGATGAACACTGAAGCTTTCTTT,CASGGTGMNTEAFF
NA,TRBJ1-1,TRBV29-1,NA,TGCAGCGTTGAACCCACATCGAACACTGAAGCTTTCTTT,CSVEPTSNTEAFF
NA,TRBJ1-1,TRBV2,NA,TGTGCCAGCAGACCTAGGACAGTCTACACTGAAGCTTTCTTT,CASRPRTVYTEAFF
NA,TRBJ2-7,TRBV28,NA,TGTGCTCTCCAGGGACCCCTCTACGAGCAGTACTTC,CALQGPLYEQYF
TRBD1,TRBJ2-1,TRBV15,few,TGTGCCACCAGCAGAGAACAGGGGGCATACAATGAGCAGTTCTTC,CATSREQGAYNEQFF